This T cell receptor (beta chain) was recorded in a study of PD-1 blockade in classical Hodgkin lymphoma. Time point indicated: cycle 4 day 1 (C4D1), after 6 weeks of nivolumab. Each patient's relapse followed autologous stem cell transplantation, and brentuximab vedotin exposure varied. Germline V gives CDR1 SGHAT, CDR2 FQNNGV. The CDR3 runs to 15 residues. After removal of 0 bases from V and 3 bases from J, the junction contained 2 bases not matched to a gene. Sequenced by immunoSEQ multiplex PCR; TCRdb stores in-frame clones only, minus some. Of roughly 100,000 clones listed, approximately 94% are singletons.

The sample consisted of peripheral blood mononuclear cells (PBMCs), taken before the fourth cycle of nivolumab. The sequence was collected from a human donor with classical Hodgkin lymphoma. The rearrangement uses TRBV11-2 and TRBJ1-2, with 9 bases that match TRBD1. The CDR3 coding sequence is TGTGCCAGCAGCTTAGAAGGGACAGGGCACTATGGCTACACCTTC. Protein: CASSLEGTGHYGYTF.